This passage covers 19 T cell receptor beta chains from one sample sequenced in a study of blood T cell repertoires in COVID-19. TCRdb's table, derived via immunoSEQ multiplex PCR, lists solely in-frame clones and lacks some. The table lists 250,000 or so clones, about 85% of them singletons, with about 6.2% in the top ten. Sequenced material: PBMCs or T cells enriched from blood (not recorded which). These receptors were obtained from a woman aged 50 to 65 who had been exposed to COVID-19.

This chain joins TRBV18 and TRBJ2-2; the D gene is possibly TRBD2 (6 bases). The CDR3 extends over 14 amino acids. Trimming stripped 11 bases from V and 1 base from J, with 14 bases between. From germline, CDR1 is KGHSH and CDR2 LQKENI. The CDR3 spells CAGGSSLNTGELFF. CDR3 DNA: TGTGCCGGAGGGAGCTCCTTGAACACCGGGGAGCTGTTTTTT.

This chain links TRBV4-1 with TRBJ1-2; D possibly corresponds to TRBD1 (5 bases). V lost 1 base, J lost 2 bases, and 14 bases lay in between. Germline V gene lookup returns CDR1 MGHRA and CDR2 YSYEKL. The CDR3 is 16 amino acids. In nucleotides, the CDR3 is TGCGCCAGCAGCCAAGCTTTAAGGGGAGGGAACTATGGCTACACCTTC. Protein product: CASSQALRGGNYGYTF.

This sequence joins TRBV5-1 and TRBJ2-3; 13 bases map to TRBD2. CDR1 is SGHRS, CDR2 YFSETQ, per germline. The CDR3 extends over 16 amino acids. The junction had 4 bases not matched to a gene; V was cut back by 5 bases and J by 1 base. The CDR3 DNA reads TGCGCCAGCAGACCCGGGACTAGCGGGGGCACAGATACGCAGTATTTT. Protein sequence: CASRPGTSGGTDTQYF.

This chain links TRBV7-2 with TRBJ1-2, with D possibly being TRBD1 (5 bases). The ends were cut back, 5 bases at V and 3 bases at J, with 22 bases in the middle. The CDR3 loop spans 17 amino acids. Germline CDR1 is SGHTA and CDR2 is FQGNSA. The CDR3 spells CASSLRPRQPEYYGYTF. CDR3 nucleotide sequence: TGTGCCAGCAGCCTTAGGCCCCGACAGCCGGAGTACTATGGCTACACCTTC.

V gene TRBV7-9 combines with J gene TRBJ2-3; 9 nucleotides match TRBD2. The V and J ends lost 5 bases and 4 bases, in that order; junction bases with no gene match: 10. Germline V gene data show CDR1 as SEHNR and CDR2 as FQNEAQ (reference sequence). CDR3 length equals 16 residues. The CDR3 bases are TGTGCCAGCAGCCCCTGGGGTAGCGGGGGATCAGATACGCAGTATTTT. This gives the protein CASSPWGSGGSDTQYF.

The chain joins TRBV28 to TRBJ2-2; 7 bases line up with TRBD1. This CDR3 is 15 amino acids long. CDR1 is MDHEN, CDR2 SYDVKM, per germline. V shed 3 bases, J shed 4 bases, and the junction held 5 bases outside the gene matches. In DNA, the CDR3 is TGTGCCAGCAGTTTCCTGGACAGGTCCACCGGGGAGCTGTTTTTT. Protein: CASSFLDRSTGELFF.

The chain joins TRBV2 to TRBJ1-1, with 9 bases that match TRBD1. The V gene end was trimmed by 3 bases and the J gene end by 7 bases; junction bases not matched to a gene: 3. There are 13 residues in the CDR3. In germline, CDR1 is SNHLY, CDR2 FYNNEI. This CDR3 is CASSEEGQGEAFF. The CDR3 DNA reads TGTGCCAGCAGTGAGGAGGGACAGGGTGAAGCTTTCTTT.

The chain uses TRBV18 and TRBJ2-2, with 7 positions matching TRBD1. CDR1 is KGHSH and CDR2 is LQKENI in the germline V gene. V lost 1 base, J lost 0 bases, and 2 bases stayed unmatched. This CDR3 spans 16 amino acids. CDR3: CASSPRTGANTGELFF. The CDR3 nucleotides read TGTGCCAGCTCACCACGAACAGGGGCGAACACCGGGGAGCTGTTTTTT.

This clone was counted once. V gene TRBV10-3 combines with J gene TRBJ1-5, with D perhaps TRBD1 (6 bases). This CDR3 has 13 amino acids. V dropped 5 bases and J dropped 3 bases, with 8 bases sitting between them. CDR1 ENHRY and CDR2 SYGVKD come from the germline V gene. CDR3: CAISPGDNQPQHF. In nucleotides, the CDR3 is TGTGCCATCAGTCCAGGGGACAATCAGCCCCAGCATTTT.

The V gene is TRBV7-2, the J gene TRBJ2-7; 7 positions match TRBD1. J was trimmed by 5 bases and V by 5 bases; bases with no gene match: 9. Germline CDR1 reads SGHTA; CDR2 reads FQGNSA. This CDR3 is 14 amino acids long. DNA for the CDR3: TGTGCCAGCAGCCCAGGGACAGCATCCCACGAGCAGTACTTC. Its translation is CASSPGTASHEQYF.

CDR3 amino acids: CASSLAGEVETQYF. The CDR3, as DNA: TGTGCCAGCAGCTTGGCAGGGGAAGTGGAGACCCAGTACTTC. The chain employs TRBV5-6 and TRBJ2-5; D possibly corresponds to TRBD1 (6 bases). The CDR3 sequence is 14 residues long. V lost 0 bases to trimming and J lost 5 bases, with 11 bases between them. From germline, CDR1 is SGHDT and CDR2 YYEEEE.

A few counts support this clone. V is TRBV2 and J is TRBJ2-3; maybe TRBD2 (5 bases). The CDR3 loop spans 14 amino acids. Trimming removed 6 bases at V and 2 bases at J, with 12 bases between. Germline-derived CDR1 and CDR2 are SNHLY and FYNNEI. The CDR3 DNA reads TGTGCCAGCAGGGAGAGGACTGTCACAGATACGCAGTATTTT. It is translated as CASRERTVTDTQYF. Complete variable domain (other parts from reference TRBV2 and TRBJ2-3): EPEVTQTPSHQVTQMGQEVILRCVPISNHLYFYWYRQILGQKVEFLVSFYNNEISEKSEIFDDQFSVERPDGSNFTLKIRSTKLEDSAMYFCASRERTVTDTQYFGPGTRLTVL.

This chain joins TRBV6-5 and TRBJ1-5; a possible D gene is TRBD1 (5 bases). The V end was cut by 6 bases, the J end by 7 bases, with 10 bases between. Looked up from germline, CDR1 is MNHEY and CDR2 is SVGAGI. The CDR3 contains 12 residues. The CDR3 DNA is TGTGCCAGCAGAACAGGCTCCCAGCCCCAGCATTTT. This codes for CASRTGSQPQHF.

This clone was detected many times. The CDR3 DNA sequence: TGCGCCAGCAGCCCCGGACAGGGAATGAACACTGAAGCTTTCTTT. The encoded protein is CASSPGQGMNTEAFF. V and J are TRBV5-1 and TRBJ1-1, with 8 bases fitting TRBD1. CDR3 length: 15 amino acids. Germline V gives CDR1 SGHRS, CDR2 YFSETQ. V lost 4 bases, J lost 0 bases, and 5 bases stayed unmatched.

Here the CDR3 reads CATSEGQSYHNEQFF. CDR3 in DNA: TGTGCCACCAGTGAGGGACAATCGTACCACAATGAGCAGTTCTTC. The chain is built from TRBV24-1 and TRBJ2-1; the D gene is possibly TRBD1 (6 bases). The CDR3 runs to 15 residues. V lost 4 bases, J lost 5 bases, and 14 bases lay in between. Germline V CDR1 and CDR2: KGHDR, SFDVKD.

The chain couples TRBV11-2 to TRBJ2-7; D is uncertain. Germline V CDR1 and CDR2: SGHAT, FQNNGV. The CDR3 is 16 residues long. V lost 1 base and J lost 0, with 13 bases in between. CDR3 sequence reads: CASSLAIELPSYEQYF. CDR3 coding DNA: TGTGCCAGCAGCTTAGCGATCGAACTACCCTCCTACGAGCAGTACTTC.

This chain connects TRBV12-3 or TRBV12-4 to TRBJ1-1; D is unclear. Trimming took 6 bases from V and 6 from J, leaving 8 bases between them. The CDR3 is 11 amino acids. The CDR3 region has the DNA TGTGCCAGCAGCCCGTCCTCTGAAGCTTTCTTT. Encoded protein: CASSPSSEAFF.

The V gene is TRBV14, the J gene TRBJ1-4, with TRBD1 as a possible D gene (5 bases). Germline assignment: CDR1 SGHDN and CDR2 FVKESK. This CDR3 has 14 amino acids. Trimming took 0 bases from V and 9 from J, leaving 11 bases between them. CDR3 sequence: CASSQDRAGKKLFF. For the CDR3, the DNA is TGTGCCAGCAGCCAAGACAGGGCGGGAAAAAAACTGTTTTTT.

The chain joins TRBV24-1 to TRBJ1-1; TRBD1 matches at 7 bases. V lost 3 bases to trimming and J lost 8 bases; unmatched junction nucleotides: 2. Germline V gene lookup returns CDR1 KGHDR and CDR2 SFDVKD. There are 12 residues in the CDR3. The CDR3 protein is CATSDLQGEAFF. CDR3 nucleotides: TGTGCCACCAGTGATCTACAGGGGGAAGCTTTCTTT.